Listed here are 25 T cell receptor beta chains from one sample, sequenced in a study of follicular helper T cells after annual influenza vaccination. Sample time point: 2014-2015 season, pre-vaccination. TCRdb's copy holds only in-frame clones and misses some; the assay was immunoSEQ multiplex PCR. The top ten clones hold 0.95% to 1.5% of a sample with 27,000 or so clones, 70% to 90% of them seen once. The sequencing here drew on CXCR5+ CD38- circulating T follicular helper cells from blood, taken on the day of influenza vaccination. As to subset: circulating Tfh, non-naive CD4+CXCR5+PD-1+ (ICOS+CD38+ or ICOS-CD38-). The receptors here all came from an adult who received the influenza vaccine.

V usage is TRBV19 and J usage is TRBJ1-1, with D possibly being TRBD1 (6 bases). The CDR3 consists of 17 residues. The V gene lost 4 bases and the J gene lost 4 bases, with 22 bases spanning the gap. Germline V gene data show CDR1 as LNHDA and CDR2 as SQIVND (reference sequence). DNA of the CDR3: TGTGCCAGTAGTAGTCAAGCGTCAGGGGAACGAGGCACTGAAGCTTTCTTT. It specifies CASSSQASGERGTEAFF. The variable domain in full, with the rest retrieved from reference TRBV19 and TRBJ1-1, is DGGITQSPKYLFRKEGQNVTLSCEQNLNHDAMYWYRQDPGQGLRLIYYSQIVNDFQKGDIAEGYSVSREKKESFPLTVTSAQKNPTAFYLCASSSQASGERGTEAFFGQGTRLTVV.

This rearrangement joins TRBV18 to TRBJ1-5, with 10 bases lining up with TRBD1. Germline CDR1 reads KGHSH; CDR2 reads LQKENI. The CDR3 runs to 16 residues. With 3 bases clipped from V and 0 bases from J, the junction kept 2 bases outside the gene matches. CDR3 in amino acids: CASSPGQGNSNQPQHF. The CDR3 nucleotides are TGTGCCAGCTCACCGGGACAGGGGAATAGCAATCAGCCCCAGCATTTT.

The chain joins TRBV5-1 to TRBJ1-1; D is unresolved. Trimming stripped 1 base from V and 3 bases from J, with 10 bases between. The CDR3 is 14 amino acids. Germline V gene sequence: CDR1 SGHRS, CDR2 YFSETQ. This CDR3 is CASSLSITDTEAFF. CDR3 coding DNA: TGCGCCAGCAGCTTGTCTATTACAGACACTGAAGCTTTCTTT.

CDR3 sequence reads: CASSLDWVADEQYF. The DNA for the CDR3 is TGTGCCAGCAGTTTAGATTGGGTAGCGGACGAGCAGTACTTC. The rearrangement joins TRBV27 to TRBJ2-7; a possible D gene is TRBD2 (6 bases). The CDR3 totals 14 residues. CDR1 and CDR2 (germline): MNHEY, SMNVEV (reference sequence). With 2 bases removed from V and 5 bases from J, the gap between germline ends came to 13 bases.

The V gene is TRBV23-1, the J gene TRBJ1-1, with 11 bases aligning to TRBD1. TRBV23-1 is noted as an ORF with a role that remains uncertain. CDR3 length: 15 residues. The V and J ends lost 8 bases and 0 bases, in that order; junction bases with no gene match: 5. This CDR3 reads CASPGQGELNTEAFF. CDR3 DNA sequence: TGCGCCAGCCCGGGACAGGGGGAGCTGAACACTGAAGCTTTCTTT.

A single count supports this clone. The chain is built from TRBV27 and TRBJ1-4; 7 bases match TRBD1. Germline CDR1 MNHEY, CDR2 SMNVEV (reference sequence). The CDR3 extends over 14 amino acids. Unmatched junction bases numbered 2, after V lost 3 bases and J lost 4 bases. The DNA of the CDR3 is TGTGCCAGCAGTTTGGGACAGCTTAATGAAAAACTGTTTTTT. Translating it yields CASSLGQLNEKLFF.

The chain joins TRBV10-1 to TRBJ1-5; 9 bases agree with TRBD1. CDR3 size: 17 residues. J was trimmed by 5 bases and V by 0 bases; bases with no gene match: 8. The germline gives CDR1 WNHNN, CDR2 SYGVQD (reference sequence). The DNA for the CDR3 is TGCGCCAGCAGTGAGTCCACTCCGGGACAGGGCCATCAGCCCCAGCATTTT. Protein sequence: CASSESTPGQGHQPQHF.

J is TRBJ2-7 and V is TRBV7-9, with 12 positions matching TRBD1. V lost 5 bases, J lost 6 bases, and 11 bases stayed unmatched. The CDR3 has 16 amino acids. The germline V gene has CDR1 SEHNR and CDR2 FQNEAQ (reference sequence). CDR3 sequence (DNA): TGTGCCAGCAGCAGGGGGACAGGGGGCCTGGGTGGCGAGCAGTACTTC. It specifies CASSRGTGGLGGEQYF. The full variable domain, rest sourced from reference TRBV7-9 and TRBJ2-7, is DTGVSQNPRHKITKRGQNVTFRCDPISEHNRLYWYRQTLGQGPEFLTYFQNEAQLEKSRLLSDRFSAERPKGSFSTLEIQRTEQGDSAMYLCASSRGTGGLGGEQYFGPGTRLTVT.

The CDR3: CASSIPGGENTEAFF. CDR3 nucleotide sequence: TGTGCCAGCAGCATTCCAGGGGGCGAGAACACTGAAGCTTTCTTT. The chain employs TRBV11-2 and TRBJ1-1, with TRBD1 identical over 8 bases. The trim removed 5 bases at V and 1 base at J, leaving 6 bases unmatched. Germline V gene lookup returns CDR1 SGHAT and CDR2 FQNNGV. This CDR3 is 15 amino acids long.

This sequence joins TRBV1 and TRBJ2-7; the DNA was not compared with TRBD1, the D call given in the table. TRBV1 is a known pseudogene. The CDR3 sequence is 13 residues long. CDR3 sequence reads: CTSSLRDRDEQYF. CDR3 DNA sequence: TGCACCAGCAGCCTTCGGGACAGGGACGAGCAGTACTTC.

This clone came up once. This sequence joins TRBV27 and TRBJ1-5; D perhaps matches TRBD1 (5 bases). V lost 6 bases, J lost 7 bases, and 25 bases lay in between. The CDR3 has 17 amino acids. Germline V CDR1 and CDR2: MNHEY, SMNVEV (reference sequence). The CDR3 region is CASSPIDGTKRGQPQHF. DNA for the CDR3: TGTGCCAGCAGCCCTATAGATGGGACTAAGAGAGGACAGCCCCAGCATTTT.

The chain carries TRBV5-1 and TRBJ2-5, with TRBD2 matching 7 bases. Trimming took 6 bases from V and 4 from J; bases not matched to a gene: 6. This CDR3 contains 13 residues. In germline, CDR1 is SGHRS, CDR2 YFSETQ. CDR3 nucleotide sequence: TGCGCCAGCACTGAGGGAGGGAGAGAGACCCAGTACTTC. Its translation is CASTEGGRETQYF.

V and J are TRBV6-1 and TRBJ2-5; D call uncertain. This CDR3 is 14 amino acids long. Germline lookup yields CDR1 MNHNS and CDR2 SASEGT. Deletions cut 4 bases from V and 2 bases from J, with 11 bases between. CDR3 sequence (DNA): TGTGCCAGCAGTGTCAGACACTTTCAAGAGACCCAGTACTTC. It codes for CASSVRHFQETQYF.

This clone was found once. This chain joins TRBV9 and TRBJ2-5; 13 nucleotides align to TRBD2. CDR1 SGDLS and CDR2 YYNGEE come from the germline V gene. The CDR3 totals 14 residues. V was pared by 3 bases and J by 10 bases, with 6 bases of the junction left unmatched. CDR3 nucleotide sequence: TGTGCCAGCAGCGAGGGGACTAGCGGGGAGCGCCAGTACTTC. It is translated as CASSEGTSGERQYF.

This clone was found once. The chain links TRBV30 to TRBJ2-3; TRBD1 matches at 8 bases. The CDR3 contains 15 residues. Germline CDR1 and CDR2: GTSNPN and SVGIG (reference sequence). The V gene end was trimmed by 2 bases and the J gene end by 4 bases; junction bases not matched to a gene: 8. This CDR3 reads CAWSPDRGGSDTQYF. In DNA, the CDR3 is TGTGCCTGGAGTCCTGACAGGGGCGGATCAGATACGCAGTATTTT.

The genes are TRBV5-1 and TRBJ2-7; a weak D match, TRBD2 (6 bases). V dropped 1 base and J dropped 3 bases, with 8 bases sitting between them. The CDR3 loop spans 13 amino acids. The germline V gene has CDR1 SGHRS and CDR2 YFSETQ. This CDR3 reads CASSLTGVYEQYF. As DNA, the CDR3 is TGCGCCAGCAGCTTGACGGGGGTCTACGAGCAGTACTTC.

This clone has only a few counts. CDR3 in DNA: TGTGCCAGCAGCTCGCGGCGTGACCGCAATGAGCAGTTCTTC. It codes for CASSSRRDRNEQFF. This chain connects TRBV5-5 to TRBJ2-1; D gene uncertain. Trimming pared 3 bases from V and 6 bases from J, leaving 13 bases between. Germline CDR1 reads SGHKS; CDR2 reads YYEKEE (reference sequence). The CDR3 has 14 residues.

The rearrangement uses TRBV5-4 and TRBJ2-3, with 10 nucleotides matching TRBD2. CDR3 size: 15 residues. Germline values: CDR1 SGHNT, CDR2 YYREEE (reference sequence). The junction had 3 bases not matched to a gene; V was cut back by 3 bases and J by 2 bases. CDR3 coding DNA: TGTGCCAGCAGCTGGAGCGGGGGGGCCACAGATACGCAGTATTTT. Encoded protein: CASSWSGGATDTQYF.

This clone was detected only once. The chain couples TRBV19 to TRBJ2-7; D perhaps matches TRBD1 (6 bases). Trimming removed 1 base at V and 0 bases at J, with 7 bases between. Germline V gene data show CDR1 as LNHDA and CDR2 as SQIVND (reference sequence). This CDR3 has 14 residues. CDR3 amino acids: CASSIGQDSYEQYF. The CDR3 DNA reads TGTGCCAGTAGTATAGGACAGGACTCCTACGAGCAGTACTTC.

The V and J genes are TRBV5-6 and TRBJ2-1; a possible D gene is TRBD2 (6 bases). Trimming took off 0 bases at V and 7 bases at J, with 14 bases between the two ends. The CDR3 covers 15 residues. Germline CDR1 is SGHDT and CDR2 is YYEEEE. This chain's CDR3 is CASSLVGGSGNEQFF. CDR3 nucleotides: TGTGCCAGCAGCTTGGTTGGGGGGAGCGGTAATGAGCAGTTCTTC.

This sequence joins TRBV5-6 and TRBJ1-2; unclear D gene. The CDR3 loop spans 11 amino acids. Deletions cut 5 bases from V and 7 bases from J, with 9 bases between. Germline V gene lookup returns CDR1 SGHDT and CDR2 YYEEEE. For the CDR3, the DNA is TGTGCCAGCAGGCGGGCGGGTGGCTACACCTTC. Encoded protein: CASRRAGGYTF.

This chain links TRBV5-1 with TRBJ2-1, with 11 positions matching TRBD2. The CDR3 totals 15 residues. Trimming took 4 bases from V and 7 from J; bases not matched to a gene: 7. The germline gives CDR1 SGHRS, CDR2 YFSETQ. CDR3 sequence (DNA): TGCGCCAGCAGCGAGACTAGCGGGAATACTAATGAGCAGTTCTTC. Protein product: CASSETSGNTNEQFF.

CDR3 DNA sequence: TGCGCCAGCAGTCAATCGAAGTTATTAGCGGGATATCGCAATCAGCCCCAGCATTTT. Encoded protein: CASSQSKLLAGYRNQPQHF. This chain joins TRBV23-1 and TRBJ1-5; D remains ambiguous. Being an ORF, TRBV23-1 has a function that is uncertain. The CDR3 is 19 amino acids. The V gene lost 0 bases and the J gene lost 2 bases, with 20 bases spanning the gap.

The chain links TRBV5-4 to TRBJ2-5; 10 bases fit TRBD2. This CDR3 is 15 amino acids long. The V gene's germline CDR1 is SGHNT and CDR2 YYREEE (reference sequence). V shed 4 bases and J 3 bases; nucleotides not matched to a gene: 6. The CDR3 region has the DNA TGTGCCAGCAGCGCACCCCTAGCGGGGGAAGAGACCCAGTACTTC. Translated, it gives CASSAPLAGEETQYF.

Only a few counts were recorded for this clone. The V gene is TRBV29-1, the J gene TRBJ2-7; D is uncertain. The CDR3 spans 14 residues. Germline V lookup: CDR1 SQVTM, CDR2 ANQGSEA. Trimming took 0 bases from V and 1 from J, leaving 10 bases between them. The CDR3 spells CSVEETRQSYEQYF. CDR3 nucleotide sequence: TGCAGCGTTGAAGAAACGCGGCAGTCCTACGAGCAGTACTTC.